This T cell receptor beta chain was documented in a study of shared clonotypes between healthy human individuals. Regarding the study as a whole: Enrolling few donors narrowed the genetic and exposure-history diversity that was represented.

Points on this clone: Its cognate antigen is unknown.

Deep was the level at which the assay was run. Assay used: immunoSEQ multiplex PCR; TCRdb lists only in-frame clones, some missing. Of 450,000 to 500,000 clones listed, roughly 85% were seen once; the top ten hold about 12%. Trimming removed 2 bases at V and 1 base at J, with 10 bases between. The CDR3 length is 15 residues. The V gene's germline CDR1 is MRHNA and CDR2 SNTAGT. The unsorted samples had some 90 million PBMCs used for genomic DNA. This receptor was taken from a middle-aged woman in good health. Some clones in this sample may be carry-over from other donors' samples. The rearrangement links TRBV6-4 to TRBJ2-3; D is possibly TRBD2 (7 bases). Material for sequencing was PBMCs. The CDR3, as DNA: TGTGCCAGCAGTGACGGGGGGGCTGGCACAGATACGCAGTATTTT. This sequence encodes CASSDGGAGTDTQYF.